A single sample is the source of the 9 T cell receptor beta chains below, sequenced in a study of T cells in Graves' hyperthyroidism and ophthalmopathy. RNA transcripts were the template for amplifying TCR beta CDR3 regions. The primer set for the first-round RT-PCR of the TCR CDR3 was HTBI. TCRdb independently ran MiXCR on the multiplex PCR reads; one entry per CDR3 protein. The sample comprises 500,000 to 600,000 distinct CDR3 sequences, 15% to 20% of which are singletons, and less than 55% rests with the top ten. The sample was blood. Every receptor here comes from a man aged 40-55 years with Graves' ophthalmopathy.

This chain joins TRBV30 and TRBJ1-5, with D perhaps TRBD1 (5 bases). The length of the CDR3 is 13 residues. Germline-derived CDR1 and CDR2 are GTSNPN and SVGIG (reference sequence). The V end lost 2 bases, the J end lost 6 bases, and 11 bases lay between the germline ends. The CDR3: CAWSKGQGQPQHF. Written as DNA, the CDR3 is TGTGCCTGGAGTAAAGGGCAGGGTCAGCCCCAGCATTTT.

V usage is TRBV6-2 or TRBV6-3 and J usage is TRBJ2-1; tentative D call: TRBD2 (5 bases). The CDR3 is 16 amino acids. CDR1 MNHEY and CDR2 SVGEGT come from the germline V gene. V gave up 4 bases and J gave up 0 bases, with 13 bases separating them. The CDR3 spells CASSSQRARSYNEQFF. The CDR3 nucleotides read TGTGCCAGCAGTTCCCAGAGGGCCCGCTCCTACAATGAGCAGTTCTTC.

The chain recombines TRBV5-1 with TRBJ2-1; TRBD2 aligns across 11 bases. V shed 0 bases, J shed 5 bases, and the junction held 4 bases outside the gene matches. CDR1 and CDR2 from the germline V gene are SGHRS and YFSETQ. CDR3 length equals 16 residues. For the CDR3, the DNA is TGCGCCAGCAGCTTGGGACTAGCGGGGCATAACAATGAGCAGTTCTTC. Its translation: CASSLGLAGHNNEQFF.

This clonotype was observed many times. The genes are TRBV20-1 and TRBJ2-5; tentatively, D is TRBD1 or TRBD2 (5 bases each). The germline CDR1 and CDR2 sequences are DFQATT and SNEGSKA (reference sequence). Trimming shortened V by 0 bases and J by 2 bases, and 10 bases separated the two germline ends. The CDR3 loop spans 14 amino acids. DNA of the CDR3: TGCAGTGCTAGAGATCTGGGGACGCAAGAGACCCAGTACTTC. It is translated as CSARDLGTQETQYF.

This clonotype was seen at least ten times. CDR3 loop: CASSPDAWQETQYF. In DNA, the CDR3 is TGTGCCAGCAGCCCGGACGCCTGGCAAGAGACCCAGTACTTC. The chain couples TRBV7-4 to TRBJ2-5, with no clear D. V lost 5 bases and J lost 2, with 12 bases in between. There are 14 residues in the CDR3. CDR1 and CDR2 (germline): SGHVT, SQSDAQ.

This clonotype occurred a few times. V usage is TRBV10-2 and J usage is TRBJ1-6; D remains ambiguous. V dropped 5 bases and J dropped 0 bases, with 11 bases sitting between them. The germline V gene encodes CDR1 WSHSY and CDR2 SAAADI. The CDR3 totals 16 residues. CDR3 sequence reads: CASSTTDFSYNSPLHF. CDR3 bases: TGCGCCAGCAGTACCACGGACTTCTCCTATAATTCACCCCTCCACTTT.

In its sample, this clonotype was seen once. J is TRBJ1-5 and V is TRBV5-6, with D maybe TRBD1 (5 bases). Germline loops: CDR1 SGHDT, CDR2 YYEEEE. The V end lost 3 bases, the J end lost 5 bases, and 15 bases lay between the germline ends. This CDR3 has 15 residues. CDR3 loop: CASSSTWDGDQPQHF. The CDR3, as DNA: TGTGCCAGCAGCTCTACTTGGGACGGTGATCAGCCCCAGCATTTT.

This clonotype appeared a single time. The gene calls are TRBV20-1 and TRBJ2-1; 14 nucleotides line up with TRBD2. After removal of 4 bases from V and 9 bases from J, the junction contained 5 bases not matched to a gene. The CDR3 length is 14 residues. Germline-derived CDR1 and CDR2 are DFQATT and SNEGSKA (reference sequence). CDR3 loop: CSAKTSGRALEQFF. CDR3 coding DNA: TGCAGTGCTAAGACTAGCGGGAGGGCCCTTGAGCAGTTCTTC.

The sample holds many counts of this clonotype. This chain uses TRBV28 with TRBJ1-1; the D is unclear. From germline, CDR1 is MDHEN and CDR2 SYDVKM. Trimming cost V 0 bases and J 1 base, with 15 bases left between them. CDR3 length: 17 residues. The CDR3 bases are TGTGCCAGCAGTTTATGGCCATCCCCTGGGCCGAACACTGAAGCTTTCTTT. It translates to CASSLWPSPGPNTEAFF.